This T cell receptor beta chain was captured in a study of shared clonotypes between healthy human individuals (dated by TCRdb to 2020 to 2022). Context from the whole study: Two women and a few men aged 18 to 49 years were included in the cohort. For each donor, three plates each were used for CD4 naive and CD4 memory, two plates were used for CD8 naive, and one plate was used for CD8 memory. Libraries were prepared and TCR repertoires were sequenced by different laboratories using diverse techniques, in order to increase sequencing depth and limit assay-specific biases. Each donor's leukapheresis produced roughly between about 0.85 and 10 billion PBMCs. The study deeply sequenced blood TCR repertoires of 5 or 6 healthy adults to estimate repertoire size and the extent of clonotype sharing between individuals.

V is pared back by 7 bases and J by 8 bases, with 15 bases lying between the germline termini. Counted from cysteine to phenylalanine, this CDR3 has 13 amino acids. The kept DNA is CDR3 alone, 39 bases in frame from the first base. Looking up the germline V gene yields CDR1 SGHRS and CDR2 YFSETQ. Donors were healthy HIV-negative adults with no recently reported acute infections or vaccinations. All donors were Caucasian adults living in Nashville, Tennessee, USA. CD4+ T cells were enriched by magnetic negative selection; naive cells were then positively selected on CD45RA, and the negative fraction formed the memory subset. Blood was collected by leukapheresis, and PBMCs were isolated by Ficoll-Histopaque density gradient centrifugation and then cryopreserved in liquid nitrogen vapor phase. Purity and quantity of every magnetically sorted T cell population were checked by analytical flow cytometry. Genomic DNA was isolated from every sorted fraction and measured by UV absorbance on a Nanodrop 2000c.

Details on this clone: No antigen is known for it. No base qualities exist here, and no much larger clone lies one base off it.

What the authors observed across the whole study: Only blood was sampled, and tissue TCR repertoires likely differ from those in blood. Because the study included only a small number of donors, the genetic and exposure-history diversity represented was limited. Even with the large sequencing depth, rarefaction of the sorted-subset datasets indicated that sequencing was incomplete. Compared with non-shared clonotypes, clonotypes shared by all four sorted-subset donors had higher generation probabilities. Pairwise subsampling led to the expectation that sequencing depth would affect the degree of clonotype sharing among donors. Naive subsets generally had larger estimated clonotype richness than memory subsets did. About 5% of naive CD4, around 4% of naive CD8, roughly 2.4% of memory CD4, and around 0.4% of memory CD8 clonotypes were shared across several donors.

Using the deep immunoSEQ assay, multiplex PCR amplified TCR CDR3 regions from genomic DNA. Extracted genomic DNA from each cell subset was spread evenly across all wells of several immunoSEQ 96-well plates, with each plate serving as a replicate. For sorted subsets, roughly 200 ng of genomic DNA, equivalent to some 30,000 T cell genomes, went into each replicate PCR. The purified libraries were quantified using a Qubit 3.0 fluorometer, sized with a Bioanalyzer 2100, and then quantified again using the KAPA Library Quantification kit. A separate single-read 150-cycle Illumina NextSeq 550 flow cell was used to sequence each immunoSEQ 96-well plate. On the study's bioinformatics: Because the immunoSEQ output held only junctional sequences and lacked quality scores, the filtering could not match the filtering applied to full-length reads. Sequences were annotated with PyIR, a Python wrapper for IgBLAST v1.9, using IMGT germline references to assign V/J genes and CDR3. Any read was removed if the V/J assignment was weak (E-value above 1e-6), the CDR3 was missing, or the read contained stop codons, out-of-frame junctions, or ambiguous translated residues. V3J clonotypes were defined as sequences sharing an identical inferred V gene, J gene, and CDR3 amino acid sequence. Percentage overlap between repertoires was computed as shared unique clonotypes divided by the size of the smaller repertoire. Richness of each repertoire was evaluated using RTK rarefaction, the Chao1 estimator, and Recon v2.1 estimates of unobserved clonotypes. For all TCRbeta clonotypes obtained by the gDNA method from four donors, generation probabilities were computed with OLGA. TCRdb carries this immuneACCESS record with in-frame sequences only. Its versions omit some clonotypes, under half of them owing to an unresolved V gene in the studies checked, with the rest unexplained. V and J calls and clone size are copied from that table; D and trimming were computed from the DNA. Here the sample has a few million clones; 85% to 95% occur a single time. In total, the top ten clones hold about 0.41% of the sample.

The sequenced sample was naive CD4+ T cells from PBMCs. This specimen's cell subset or site label, per the study, means: CD45RA+ positively selected. The chain uses TRBV5-1 and TRBJ1-4; no D segment can be confidently identified. The origin of this receptor is a man aged 18 to 30 in good health. Some clones in this sample may be carry-over from other donors' samples. At the DNA level, the sequence is TGCGCCAGCTCCTCGGCGGCCAAGGAAAAACTGTTTTTT. The translation is CASSSAAKEKLFF.